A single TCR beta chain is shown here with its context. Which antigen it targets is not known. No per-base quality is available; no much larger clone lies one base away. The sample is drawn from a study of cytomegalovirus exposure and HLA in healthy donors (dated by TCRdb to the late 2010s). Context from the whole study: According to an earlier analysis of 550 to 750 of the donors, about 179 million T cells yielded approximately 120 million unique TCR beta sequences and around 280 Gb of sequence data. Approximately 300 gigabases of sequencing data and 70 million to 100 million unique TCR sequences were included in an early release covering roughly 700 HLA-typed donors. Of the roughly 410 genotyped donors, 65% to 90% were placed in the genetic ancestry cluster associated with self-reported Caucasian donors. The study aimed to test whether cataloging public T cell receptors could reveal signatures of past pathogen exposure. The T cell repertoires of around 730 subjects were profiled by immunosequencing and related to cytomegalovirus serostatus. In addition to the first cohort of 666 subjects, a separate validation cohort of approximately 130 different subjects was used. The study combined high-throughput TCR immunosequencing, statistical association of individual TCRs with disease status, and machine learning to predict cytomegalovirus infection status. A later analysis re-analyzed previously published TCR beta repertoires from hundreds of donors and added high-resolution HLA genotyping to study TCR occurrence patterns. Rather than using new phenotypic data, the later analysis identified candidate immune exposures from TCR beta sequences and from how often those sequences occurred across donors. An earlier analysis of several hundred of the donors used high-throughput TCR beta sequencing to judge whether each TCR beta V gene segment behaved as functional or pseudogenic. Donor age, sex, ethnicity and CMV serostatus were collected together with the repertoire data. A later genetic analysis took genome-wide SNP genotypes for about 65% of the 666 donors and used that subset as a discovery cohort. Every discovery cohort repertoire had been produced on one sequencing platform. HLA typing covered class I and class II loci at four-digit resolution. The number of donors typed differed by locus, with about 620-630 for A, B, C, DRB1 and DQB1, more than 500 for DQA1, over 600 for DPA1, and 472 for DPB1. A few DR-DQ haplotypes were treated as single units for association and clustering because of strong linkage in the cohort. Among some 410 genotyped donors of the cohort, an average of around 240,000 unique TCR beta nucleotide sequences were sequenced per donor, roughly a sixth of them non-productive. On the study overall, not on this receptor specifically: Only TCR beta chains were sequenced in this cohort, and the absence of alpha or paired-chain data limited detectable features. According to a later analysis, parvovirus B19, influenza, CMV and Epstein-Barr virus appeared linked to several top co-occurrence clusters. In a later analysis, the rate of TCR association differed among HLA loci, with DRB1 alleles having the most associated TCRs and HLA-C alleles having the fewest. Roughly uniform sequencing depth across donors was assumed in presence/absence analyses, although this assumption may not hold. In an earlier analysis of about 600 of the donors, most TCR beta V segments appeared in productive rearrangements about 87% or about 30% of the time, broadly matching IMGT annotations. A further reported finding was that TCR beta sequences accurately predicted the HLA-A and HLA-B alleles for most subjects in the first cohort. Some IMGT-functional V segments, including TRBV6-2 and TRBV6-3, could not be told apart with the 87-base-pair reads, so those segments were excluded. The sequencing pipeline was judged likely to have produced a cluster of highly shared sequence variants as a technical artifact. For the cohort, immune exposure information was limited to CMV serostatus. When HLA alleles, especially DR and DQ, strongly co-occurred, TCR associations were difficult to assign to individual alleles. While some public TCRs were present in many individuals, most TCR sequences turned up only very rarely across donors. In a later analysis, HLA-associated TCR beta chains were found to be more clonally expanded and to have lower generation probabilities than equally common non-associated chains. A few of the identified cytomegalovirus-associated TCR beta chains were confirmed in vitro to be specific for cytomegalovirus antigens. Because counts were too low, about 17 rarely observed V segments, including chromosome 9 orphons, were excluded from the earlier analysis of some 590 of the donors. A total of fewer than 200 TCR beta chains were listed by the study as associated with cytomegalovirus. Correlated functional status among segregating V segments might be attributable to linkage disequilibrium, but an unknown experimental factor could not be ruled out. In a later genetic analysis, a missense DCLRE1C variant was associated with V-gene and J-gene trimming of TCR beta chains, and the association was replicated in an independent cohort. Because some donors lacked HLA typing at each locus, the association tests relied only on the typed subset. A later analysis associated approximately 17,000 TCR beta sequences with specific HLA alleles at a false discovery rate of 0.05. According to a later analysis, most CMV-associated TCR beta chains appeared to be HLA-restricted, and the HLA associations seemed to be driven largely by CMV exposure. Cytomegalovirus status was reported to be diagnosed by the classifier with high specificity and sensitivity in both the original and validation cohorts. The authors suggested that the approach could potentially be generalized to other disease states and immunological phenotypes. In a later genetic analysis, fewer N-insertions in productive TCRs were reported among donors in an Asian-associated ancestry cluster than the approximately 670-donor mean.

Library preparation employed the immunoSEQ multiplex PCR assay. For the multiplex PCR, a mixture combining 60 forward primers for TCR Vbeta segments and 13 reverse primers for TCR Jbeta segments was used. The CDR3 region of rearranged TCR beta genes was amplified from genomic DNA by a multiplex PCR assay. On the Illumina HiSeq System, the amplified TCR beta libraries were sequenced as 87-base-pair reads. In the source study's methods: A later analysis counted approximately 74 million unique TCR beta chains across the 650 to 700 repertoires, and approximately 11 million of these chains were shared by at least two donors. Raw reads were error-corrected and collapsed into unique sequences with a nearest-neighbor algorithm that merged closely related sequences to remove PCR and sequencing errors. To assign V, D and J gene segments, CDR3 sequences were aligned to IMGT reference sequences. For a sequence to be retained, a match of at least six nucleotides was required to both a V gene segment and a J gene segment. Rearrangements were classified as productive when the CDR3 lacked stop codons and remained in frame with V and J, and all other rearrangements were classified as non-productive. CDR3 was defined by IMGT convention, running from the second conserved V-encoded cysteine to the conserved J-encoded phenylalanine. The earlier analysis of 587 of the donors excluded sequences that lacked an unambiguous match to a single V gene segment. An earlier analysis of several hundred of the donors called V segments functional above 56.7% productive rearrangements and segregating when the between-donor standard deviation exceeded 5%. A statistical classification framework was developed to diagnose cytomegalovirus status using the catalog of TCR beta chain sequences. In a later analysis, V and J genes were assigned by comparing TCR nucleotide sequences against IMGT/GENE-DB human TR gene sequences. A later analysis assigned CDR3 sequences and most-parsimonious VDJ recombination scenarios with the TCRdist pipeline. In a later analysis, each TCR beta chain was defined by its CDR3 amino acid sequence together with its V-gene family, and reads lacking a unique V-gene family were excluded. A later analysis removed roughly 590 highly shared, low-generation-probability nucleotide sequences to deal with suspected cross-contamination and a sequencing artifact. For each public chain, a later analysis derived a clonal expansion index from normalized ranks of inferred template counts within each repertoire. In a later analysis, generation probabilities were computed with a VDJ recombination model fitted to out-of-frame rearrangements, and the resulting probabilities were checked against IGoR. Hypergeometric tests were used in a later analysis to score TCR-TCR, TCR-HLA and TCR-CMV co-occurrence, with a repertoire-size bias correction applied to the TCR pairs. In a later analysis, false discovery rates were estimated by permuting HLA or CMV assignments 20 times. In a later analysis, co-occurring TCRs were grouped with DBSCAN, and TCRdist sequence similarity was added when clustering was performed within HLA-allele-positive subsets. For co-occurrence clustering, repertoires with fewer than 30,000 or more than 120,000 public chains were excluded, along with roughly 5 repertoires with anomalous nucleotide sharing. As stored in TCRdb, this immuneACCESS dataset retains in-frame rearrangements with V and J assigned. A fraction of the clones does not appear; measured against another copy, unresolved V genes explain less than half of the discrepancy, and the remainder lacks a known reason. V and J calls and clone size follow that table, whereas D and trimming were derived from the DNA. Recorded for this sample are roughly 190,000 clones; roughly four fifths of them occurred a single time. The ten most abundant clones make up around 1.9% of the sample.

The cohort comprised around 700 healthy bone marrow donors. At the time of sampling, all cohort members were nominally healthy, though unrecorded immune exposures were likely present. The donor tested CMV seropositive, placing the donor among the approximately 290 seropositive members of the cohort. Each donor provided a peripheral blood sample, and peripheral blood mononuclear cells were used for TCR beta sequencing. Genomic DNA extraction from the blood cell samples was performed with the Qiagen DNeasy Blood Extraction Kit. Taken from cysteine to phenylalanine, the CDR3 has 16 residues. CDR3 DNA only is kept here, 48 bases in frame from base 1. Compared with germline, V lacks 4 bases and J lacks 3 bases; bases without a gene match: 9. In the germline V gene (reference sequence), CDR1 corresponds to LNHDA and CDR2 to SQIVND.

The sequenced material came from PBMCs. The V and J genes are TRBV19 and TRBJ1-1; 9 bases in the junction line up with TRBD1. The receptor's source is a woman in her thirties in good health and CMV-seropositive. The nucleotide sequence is TGTGCCAGTAGTAGGGACAGGGAGGGTTGGGACACTGAAGCTTTCTTT. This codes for CASSRDREGWDTEAFF.